This T cell receptor (beta chain) originates from a study of PD-1 blockade in classical Hodgkin lymphoma (dated by TCRdb to about 2020). Study-level background: Nivolumab dosing was 3 mg/kg intravenously every 2 weeks, continuing until either disease progression or unacceptable toxicity. To define a peripheral blood immune signature of response to PD-1 blockade in classical Hodgkin lymphoma, the study combined TCR beta sequencing with CyTOF.

From the germline V gene, CDR1 is SNHLY and CDR2 is FYNNEI. The CDR3 measures 13 amino acids from cysteine to phenylalanine. The read is trimmed to its CDR3 DNA, 39 bases read in frame from base 1. V is reduced by 4 bases and J by 4 bases, leaving a spacing of 5 bases between them. The paper as a whole reports these results and caveats: Diversity was lower in patients who began nivolumab less than 1 year after ASCT, so these patients were left out of later analyses to avoid confounding by immune reconstitution. By C4D1, a significant rise was seen in CD4+ TCR diversity but not in CD8+ TCR diversity (p=0.0027 vs p=0.16), and the rise was most apparent among complete responders (p=0.02). Baseline diversity similar to that of newly diagnosed patients was observed in trial patients achieving complete response, whereas significantly lower diversity was observed in partial responders and progressors. Newly diagnosed patients were reported to have lower baseline TCR diversity than healthy donors, and relapsed/refractory patients were reported to have lower baseline TCR diversity still. Only a single clinical trial cohort was studied, and what caused the repertoire differences, possibly disease activity or prior therapy, remained undefined.

Per the publication, the time point label means: cycle 2 day 1 (C2D1) of nivolumab. Every trial patient had relapsed following autologous stem cell transplantation, and prior brentuximab vedotin exposure was what differed among cohorts A, B and C. The trial cohort comprised roughly 50 patients with relapsed/refractory classical Hodgkin lymphoma whose best overall responses were complete response, partial response or progressive disease. Trial patients were treated with single-agent nivolumab in the multi-cohort phase II CheckMate 205 trial. Best overall response was determined by an independent review committee according to the 2007 International Working Group response criteria. PBMCs from the trial were collected at three points: immediately before nivolumab initiation (C1D1), and during therapy at cycle 2 day 1 and cycle 4 day 1. Peripheral blood was collected in 8 mL Vacutainer Cell Preparation Tubes, from which PBMCs were isolated by centrifugation and then cryopreserved.

Genomic DNA was extracted with the Qiagen DNeasy kit from unsorted PBMCs and from negatively selected CD4+ and CD8+ fractions. Using primers that anneal to V and J segments, immunoSEQ multiplex PCR amplified the TCR beta CDR3 regions. Amplification bias was minimized using a synthetic immune receptor repertoire, and residual bias was removed computationally after sequencing. The original methods were these. Custom Python scripts were used to quantify repertoire diversity as the Shannon entropy index. Unsorted, CD4+ and CD8+ repertoires were analyzed separately, except in combined analyses where CD4+ and CD8+ sequences were merged in silico. A clone was considered expanded if an increase in frequency of at least 2-fold after treatment relative to C1D1 was found, and a pseudocount of 0.5 was applied to clones undetected at baseline. Clones with 0 or 1 copy at C1D1 were classified as singleton clones, and clones with 2 or more copies were classified as non-singleton clones. Clones expanded in unsorted samples were labelled as CD4+, CD8+ or unknown by matching protein sequences in sorted samples from the same patient. Wilcoxon tests on paired samples were used to test diversity changes from C1D1 to C4D1. This is the immuneACCESS table as TCRdb keeps it, with only in-frame sequences that have V and J called. A part of the clones is gone; compared with another copy, unresolved V genes explain less than half, and the rest is unexplained. Clone size and V and J calls were adopted from that table, with D and trimming inferred from the DNA. Counted in this sample were roughly 30,000 clones; 83% of them appeared once. The ten largest clonotypes hold about a fifth of the sample.

This clone was detected once. What antigen it recognizes has not been identified. Nothing much larger sits one base from this clone, and base qualities are not available. The source was peripheral blood mononuclear cells (PBMCs), collected before the second cycle of nivolumab. The chain couples TRBV2 to TRBJ1-6; confidence is insufficient to name the D gene. The TCR originated in a human donor with classical Hodgkin lymphoma. The CDR3 region has the sequence CASSAQYNSPLHF. The nucleotides read TGTGCCAGCAGTGCGCAATATAATTCACCCCTCCACTTT.